This T cell receptor (beta chain) was identified in a study of T cell changes during pregnancy in multiple sclerosis. The CDR3 extends over 15 amino acids. CDR1 is ENHRY and CDR2 is SYGVKD in the germline V gene. V lost 10 bases and J lost 1; bases outside the gene matches: 9. The protocol was immunoSEQ multiplex PCR, while the TCRdb copy is restricted to in-frame clones and leaves out a portion. The sample records about 48,000 clones, around 90% being singletons. The J gene is TRBJ2-7, the V gene TRBV10-3; 11 bases line up with TRBD2. This material consisted of CD4+ T cells from peripheral blood mononuclear cells, taken in the second trimester of pregnancy. This clonotype was sampled from a female donor with multiple sclerosis, enrolled in a pregnancy study. CDR3 residues: CATHPGLAVSYEQYF. As DNA, the CDR3 is TGTGCCACCCACCCGGGACTAGCGGTATCCTACGAGCAGTACTTC.